This T cell receptor beta chain was documented in a study of OX40 agonist ivuxolimab in advanced cancers. Overall study context: Ivuxolimab, an antibody acting as an agonist of OX40 (CD134), was used to treat patients. Mean age approximately 66 years, range roughly 23 to 79; 82.7% male. All patients had ivuxolimab intravenously every 2 weeks at 0.01 to 10 mg/kg.

The germline V gene encodes CDR1 SEHNR and CDR2 FQNEAQ (reference sequence). V lost 5 bases to trimming and J lost 4 bases, with 11 bases between them. The CDR3 is 14 residues long. Only in-frame clones appear in the TCRdb table, and some are missing; sequencing was by immunoSEQ multiplex PCR. Here the sample spans some 83,000 clones, about 94% being singletons. The sequencing here drew on CD4+ or CD8+ T cells sorted from blood, taken in a trial of the OX40 agonist ivuxolimab. The J gene is TRBJ2-2, the V gene TRBV7-9, with no clear D. The sequence was collected from an adult with an advanced solid tumor such as melanoma, head and neck, liver or kidney cancer. CDR3 in amino acids: CASSREESTGELFF. CDR3 nucleotide sequence: TGTGCCAGCAGCCGAGAGGAAAGCACCGGGGAGCTGTTTTTT.